This T cell receptor (beta chain) was recovered during a study of control samples from healthy donors and cancer patients. Sequencing used immunoSEQ multiplex PCR; TCRdb keeps in-frame clones, though not all of them. The repertoire has more than 85,000 clones, roughly nine tenths of them found once; the top ten carry roughly 4%. The germline V and J ends were trimmed by 4 bases and 2 bases, with 5 bases remaining between them. The CDR3 loop spans 12 amino acids. Germline V gives CDR1 SNHLY, CDR2 FYNNEI. The source material was blood. The rearrangement joins TRBV2 to TRBJ1-1; no firm D call. The sequence was collected from a human donor in good health. The donor label of this sample is uncertain. CDR3 nucleotides: TGTGCCAGCAGTGGCAGAAACACTGAAGCTTTCTTT. Translation gives CASSGRNTEAFF.